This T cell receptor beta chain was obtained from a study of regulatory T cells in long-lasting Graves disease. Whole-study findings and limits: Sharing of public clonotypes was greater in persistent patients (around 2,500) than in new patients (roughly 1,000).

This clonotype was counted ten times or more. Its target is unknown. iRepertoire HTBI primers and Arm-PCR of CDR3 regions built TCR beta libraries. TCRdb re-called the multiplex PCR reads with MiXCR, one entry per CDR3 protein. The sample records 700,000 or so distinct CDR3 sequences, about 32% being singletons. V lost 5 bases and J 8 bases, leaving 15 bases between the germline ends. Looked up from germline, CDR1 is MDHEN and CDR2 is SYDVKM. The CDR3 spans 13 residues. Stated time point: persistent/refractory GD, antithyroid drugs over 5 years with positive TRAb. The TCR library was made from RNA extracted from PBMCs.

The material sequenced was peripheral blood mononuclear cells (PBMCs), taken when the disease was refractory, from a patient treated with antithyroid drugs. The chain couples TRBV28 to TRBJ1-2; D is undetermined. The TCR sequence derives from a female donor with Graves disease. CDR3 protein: CASSILPSTGYTF. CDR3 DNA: TGTGCCAGCAGTATACTCCCTTCCACGGGCTACACCTTC.